This TCR beta chain came from a study of T-cell reconstitution after alpha-beta-depleted transplantation in children. Remarks on this clonotype: Antigen unknown.

Study conclusions and caveats: By one year post-transplant, T-cell counts and diversity largely arose from T cells that were newly produced. Several hundred rapidly expanded clones from non-depleted graft cells reportedly supplied alpha-beta T cells about two months post-transplant. Some patients owed their high day-60 TCRbeta diversity to surviving recipient T cells and thymic progenitors.

V lost 3 bases, J lost 4 bases, and 12 bases lay in between. The CDR3 totals 14 residues. Germline lookup yields CDR1 MDHEN and CDR2 SYDVKM. TCRbeta library construction was performed incorporating unique molecular identifiers. Each CDR3 protein is one row after TCRdb ran MiXCR on the PCR reads. The profile shows almost 250,000 distinct CDR3 sequences, about 25% of them singletons. The origin of this receptor is a girl aged 2 to 10 with Fanconi anemia, due to receive a stem cell transplant. This chain joins TRBV28 and TRBJ1-2; D gene uncertain. Sequenced here: PBMCs, sampled before TCRalphabeta/CD19-depleted stem cell transplant. The CDR3 here is CASSLLGGLYGYTF. In nucleotides, the CDR3 is TGTGCCAGCAGTTTGTTGGGAGGGCTCTATGGCTACACCTTC.